This TCR beta chain was sequenced during a study of blood T cell repertoires in COVID-19. Overall study context: Acute-phase and convalescent COVID-19 samples originated in the United States, Italy and Spain. T cells, B-cell-depleted T cells, or PBMCs supplied cDNA or gDNA.

Produced via immunoSEQ multiplex PCR; TCRdb's table is partial and in-frame only. The table shows about 70,000 clones, with about 82% occurring only once. The CDR3 runs 17 residues. The V gene end was trimmed by 3 bases and the J gene end by 0 bases; junction bases not matched to a gene: 8. Germline values: CDR1 MGHRA, CDR2 YSYEKL. The chain employs TRBV4-1 and TRBJ2-1; the match to TRBD2 covers 7 bases. Sequencing was performed on peripheral blood. The origin of this receptor is a woman aged 55-69 years with acute or convalescent COVID-19. CDR3 residues: CASSQGTGGNSYNEQFF. CDR3 bases: TGCGCCAGCAGCCAGGGAACGGGGGGTAACTCCTACAATGAGCAGTTCTTC.